Here is one T cell receptor beta chain with its context. Participants had their cohort set by participant-reported clinical history. Recovery meant two consecutive negative NP/OP PCR tests, professional clearance, or resolved symptoms. Libraries were prepared by immunoSEQ multiplex PCR; TCRdb keeps only in-frame clonotypes and omits some of them. The profile covers about 270,000 clones, with 75% to 90% appearing a single time and 2.4% taken by the ten largest. The sample belongs to a study of blood T cell repertoires in COVID-19. Study-level information: Researchers got acute and convalescent COVID-19 samples from the United States, Italy and Spain.

The V gene lost 3 bases and the J gene lost 4 bases, with 10 bases spanning the gap. The CDR3 runs to 14 residues. Germline V lookup: CDR1 SGHAT, CDR2 FQNNGV. The chain uses TRBV11-2 and TRBJ2-1, with D perhaps TRBD1 (6 bases). The origin of this receptor is a young woman who had recovered from COVID-19. The source material was PBMCs or T cells enriched from blood (not recorded which). CDR3 DNA: TGTGCCAGCAGCTTCCATGGACAGTACAATGAGCAGTTCTTC. Translating gives CASSFHGQYNEQFF. The whole variable domain, filled in from reference TRBV11-2 and TRBJ2-1, reads EAGVAQSPRYKIIEKRQSVAFWCNPISGHATLYWYQQILGQGPKLLIQFQNNGVVDDSQLPKDRFSAERLKGVDSTLKIQPAKLEDSAVYLCASSFHGQYNEQFFGPGTRLTVL.